These T cell receptor beta chains were read from a single sample in a study of T-cell reconstitution after alpha-beta-depleted transplantation in children. TCRdb used MiXCR to reprocess the PCR reads, holding one entry per CDR3 protein. The repertoire has about 350,000 distinct CDR3 sequences, about 14% of them found once; the top ten carry about 3.9%. Here the sequenced sample was PBMCs, taken from the stem cell graft. All receptors come from a human donor who donated a stem cell graft to a child with Fanconi anemia. CDR3s include the opening cysteine and the closing phenylalanine or tryptophan. The order of the fields is D gene, clone size, J gene, V gene, CDR3 DNA, CDR3 protein. A D gene is named only where the DNA matches it firmly. Size is omitted from some rows. Given values are once, few, many or a class for expanded clones.

>TRBD2|many|TRBJ2-3|TRBV7-2
TGTGCCAGCAGCTTCCAGCGGGGGGGAGGGGATACGCAGTATTTT
CASSFQRGGGDTQYF
>TRBD1|many|TRBJ2-7|TRBV12-3/TRBV12-4
TGTGCCAGCAGTACAGGGACAGGGGGGCCCTACGAGCAGTACTTC
CASSTGTGGPYEQYF
>-|many|TRBJ2-1|TRBV5-1
TGCGCCAGCAGCTTGGCGGGCAAGACGTCCTACAATGAGCAGTTCTTC
CASSLAGKTSYNEQFF
>-|many|TRBJ2-3|TRBV12-3/TRBV12-4
TGTGCCAGCAGTTTAGCGGGGATCTTCACAGATACGCAGTATTTT
CASSLAGIFTDTQYF
>-|-|TRBJ2-3|TRBV6-5
TGTGCCAGCAGTTCCCTCCTCAATACGCAGTATTTT
CASSSLLNTQYF
>-|many|TRBJ2-1|TRBV3-1
TGTGCCAGCAGCCAAGTATCAGGGTTGAACAATGAGCAGTTCTTC
CASSQVSGLNNEQFF
>TRBD2|-|TRBJ2-7|TRBV9
TGTGCCAGCAGCGTAGGTGCGGGAGACCCCTACGAGCAGTACTTC
CASSVGAGDPYEQYF
>-|many|TRBJ2-5|TRBV12-3/TRBV12-4
TGTGCCAGCAGTTTAACAGGGCATCCCTCCCAAGAGACCCAGTACTTC
CASSLTGHPSQETQYF
>TRBD1|many|TRBJ1-2|TRBV29-1
TGCAGCGTTGACGCAACAGGGGTTTACGGCTACACCTTC
CSVDATGVYGYTF
>TRBD1|few|TRBJ2-1|TRBV15
TGTGCCACCAGCAGGGACAGGGACCAATACAATGAGCAGTTCTTC
CATSRDRDQYNEQFF
>-|-|TRBJ2-3|TRBV12-3/TRBV12-4
TGTGCCAGCAGTCTCAGGAGTAGAGGAGATACGCAGTATTTT
CASSLRSRGDTQYF
>-|-|TRBJ1-2|TRBV24-1
TGTGCCACCAGTGAGCCGGGAGGGAACGGCTACACCTTC
CATSEPGGNGYTF
>-|many|TRBJ1-1|TRBV7-8
TGTGCCAGCAGCCGGGGGGAGACTGAAGCTTTCTTT
CASSRGETEAFF
>-|few|TRBJ1-1|TRBV14
TGTGCCAGCAGCCAGCTGGCAGGGCAAACTGAAGCTTTCTTT
CASSQLAGQTEAFF
>TRBD2|many|TRBJ2-1|TRBV18
TGTGCCAGCTCATGGACTAGCGGCAACAATGAGCAGTTCTTC
CASSWTSGNNEQFF
>-|-|TRBJ2-6|TRBV28
TGTGCCAGCAGTAGGGTGAGCTCTGGGGCCAACGTCCTGACTTTC
CASSRVSSGANVLTF
>TRBD2|few|TRBJ2-3|TRBV12-3/TRBV12-4
TGTGCCAGCAGTCCCGGGGGGGCCGGGGGAGATACGCAGTATTTT
CASSPGGAGGDTQYF
>-|many|TRBJ2-3|TRBV7-9
TGTGCCTTGGGGGGATACACAGATACGCAGTATTTT
CALGGYTDTQYF
>TRBD2|-|TRBJ2-3|TRBV7-2
TGTGCCAGCAGCTTAGAGAAGCGGGGTAGCACAGATACGCAGTATTTT
CASSLEKRGSTDTQYF
>-|-|TRBJ2-6|TRBV6-2/TRBV6-3
TGTGCCAGCAGTTACAGGGCAGGGGAGGGGACTGGGGCCAACGTCCTGACTTTC
CASSYRAGEGTGANVLTF
>TRBD1|few|TRBJ1-6|TRBV20-1
TGCAGTGCTAGAACAGGGGCTATTTCACCCCTCCACTTT
CSARTGAISPLHF
>-|many|TRBJ2-7|TRBV7-9
TGTGCCAGCAGCTTAGGACAGGAATACGAGCAGTACTTC
CASSLGQEYEQYF